Given below is one T cell receptor beta chain in context. What this receptor recognizes is not known. No conserved phenylalanine or tryptophan ends this CDR3, so it is likely a read error. The sample originates from a study of cytomegalovirus exposure and HLA in healthy donors (dated by TCRdb to the late 2010s). In the study overall: In an earlier analysis of some 550 of the donors, approximately 300 Gb of sequence data and about 110 million unique TCR beta sequences from 150 million to 200 million T cells were reported. Approximately 300 gigabases of sequencing data and roughly 80 million unique TCR sequences made up an early release that covered several hundred HLA-typed donors. The genetic ancestry cluster associated with self-reported Caucasian donors included over 65% of the 300 to 450 genotyped donors. The aim of the study was to test whether cataloging public T cell receptors could identify signatures of past pathogen exposure. Using immunosequencing, the study profiled T cell repertoires from fewer than 700 subjects and related those repertoires to cytomegalovirus serostatus. Along with the 666-subject first cohort, a separate validation cohort of over a hundred different subjects was used. To predict cytomegalovirus infection status, the study brought together high-throughput TCR immunosequencing, statistical association of individual TCRs with disease status, and machine learning. In a later analysis, previously published TCR beta repertoires from several hundred donors were re-analyzed and high-resolution HLA genotyping was added so that TCR occurrence patterns could be studied. Rather than using new phenotypic data, the later analysis identified candidate immune exposures from TCR beta sequences and from how often those sequences occurred across donors. An earlier analysis of 500 to 650 of the donors applied high-throughput TCR beta sequencing to assess whether each TCR beta V gene segment acted as functional or pseudogenic. Donor age, sex, ethnicity and CMV serostatus were compiled together with the repertoire data. A later genetic analysis used genome-wide SNP genotypes for about 60% of the 666 donors, treating that subset as a discovery cohort. Every discovery cohort repertoire had been produced on one sequencing platform. HLA typing included class I and class II loci at four-digit resolution. The number of donors typed differed by locus, with 629-630 for A, B, C, DRB1 and DQB1, more than 500 for DQA1, over 600 for DPA1, and some 440 for DPB1. Because of strong linkage in the cohort, roughly five DR-DQ haplotypes were treated as single units for association and clustering. On average, roughly 200,000 unique TCR beta nucleotide sequences were sequenced per donor among 350 to 400 genotyped donors of the cohort, with 15% to 20% of those sequences being non-productive. General conclusions and limits of the study: A further reported finding was that TCR beta sequences accurately predicted the HLA-A and HLA-B alleles for most subjects in the first cohort. The sequencing pipeline was judged likely to have produced a cluster of highly shared sequence variants as a technical artifact. The classifier was reported to diagnose cytomegalovirus status with high specificity and sensitivity in both the original cohort and the validation cohort. A later analysis found that TCR association rates varied across HLA loci, with DRB1 alleles showing the most associated TCRs and HLA-C alleles the fewest. According to a later analysis, most CMV-associated TCR beta chains appeared to be HLA-restricted, and the HLA associations seemed to be driven largely by CMV exposure. In a later genetic analysis, a missense DCLRE1C variant was associated with V-gene and J-gene trimming of TCR beta chains, and the association was replicated in an independent cohort. CMV serostatus was the only immune exposure information available for the cohort. At a false discovery rate of 0.05, a later analysis linked 16,000 or so TCR beta sequences to specific HLA alleles. Strong co-occurrence of HLA alleles, especially DR and DQ, made assigning TCR associations to individual alleles difficult. Compared with equally common non-associated chains, HLA-associated TCR beta chains in a later analysis were more clonally expanded and had lower generation probabilities. A total of some 180 TCR beta chains were listed by the study as associated with cytomegalovirus. Correlated functional status among segregating V segments might be attributable to linkage disequilibrium, but an unknown experimental factor could not be ruled out. In this cohort, only TCR beta chains were sequenced, and detectable features were limited by the absence of alpha or paired-chain data. Sequencing depth was assumed to be roughly uniform across donors in the presence/absence analyses, though that assumption may not hold. Because HLA typing was missing for some donors at each locus, association tests included only the typed subset. A later genetic analysis reported fewer N-insertions in productive TCRs among donors in an Asian-associated ancestry cluster than the roughly 670-donor mean. While some public TCRs were present in many individuals, most TCR sequences turned up only very rarely across donors. It was suggested by the authors that the approach could potentially be generalized to other disease states and immunological phenotypes. According to a later analysis, parvovirus B19, influenza, CMV and Epstein-Barr virus appeared linked to several top co-occurrence clusters. Because counts were too low, approximately 18 rarely observed V segments, including chromosome 9 orphons, were excluded from the earlier analysis of some 540 of the donors. Because the 87-base-pair reads could not distinguish some IMGT-functional V segments, including TRBV6-2 and TRBV6-3, those segments were excluded. In vitro tests confirmed that three of the cytomegalovirus-associated TCR beta chains recognize cytomegalovirus antigens. An earlier analysis of 587 of the donors showed that most TCR beta V segments appeared in productive rearrangements either about 90% or about 30% of the time, which broadly matched IMGT annotations.

Between the V and J ends, shortened by 0 bases and 2 bases respectively, the junction contains 9 bases. With termini counted, the CDR3 has 15 amino acids. The kept DNA is CDR3 alone, 45 bases in frame from the first base. Reading the germline V gene gives CDR1 SGHDT and CDR2 YYEEEE. In total, approximately 700 healthy bone marrow donors made up the cohort. Cohort members were all nominally healthy when sampled, although unrecorded immune exposures were likely present. The donor tested CMV seropositive and was one of the 289 seropositive cohort members. Every donor gave a peripheral blood sample, and the peripheral blood mononuclear cells from that sample were used for TCR beta sequencing. Genomic DNA extraction from the blood cell samples was performed with the Qiagen DNeasy Blood Extraction Kit. Library preparation used the immunoSEQ multiplex PCR assay. For the multiplex PCR, a mixture combining 60 forward primers for TCR Vbeta segments and 13 reverse primers for TCR Jbeta segments was used. A multiplex PCR assay on genomic DNA amplified the CDR3 region of rearranged TCR beta genes. The amplified TCR beta libraries were sequenced on the Illumina HiSeq System as 87-base-pair reads. The study's own analysis went as follows. Across the 700 or so repertoires, a later analysis counted tens of millions of unique TCR beta chains, about 10 million of which were shared by at least two donors. A nearest-neighbor algorithm error-corrected the raw reads and collapsed the reads into unique sequences, merging closely related sequences to remove PCR and sequencing errors. To assign V, D and J gene segments, CDR3 sequences were aligned to IMGT reference sequences. For a sequence to be retained, a match of at least six nucleotides to both a V gene segment and a J gene segment was required. A rearrangement was called productive if the CDR3 had no stop codons and remained in frame with V and J, and every other rearrangement was called non-productive. CDR3 was defined by IMGT convention, running from the second conserved V-encoded cysteine to the conserved J-encoded phenylalanine. Sequences without an unambiguous match to a single V gene segment were excluded from the earlier analysis of over 500 of the donors. In an earlier analysis of roughly 500 of the donors, V segments were called functional above 56.7% productive rearrangements and were called segregating when the between-donor standard deviation exceeded 5%. A statistical classification framework was built to diagnose cytomegalovirus status from the catalog of TCR beta chain sequences. V and J gene assignment, in a later analysis, came from comparing TCR nucleotide sequences with IMGT/GENE-DB human TR gene sequences. Using the TCRdist pipeline, a later analysis assigned CDR3 sequences along with most-parsimonious VDJ recombination scenarios. In a later analysis, each TCR beta chain was defined by its CDR3 amino acid sequence together with its V-gene family, and reads lacking a unique V-gene family were excluded. To address suspected cross-contamination and a sequencing artifact, a later analysis removed 592 highly shared, low-generation-probability nucleotide sequences. A later analysis calculated a clonal expansion index for each public chain from normalized within-repertoire ranks of inferred template counts. In a later analysis, generation probabilities were computed with a VDJ recombination model fitted to out-of-frame rearrangements, and the resulting probabilities were checked against IGoR. A later analysis scored TCR-TCR, TCR-HLA and TCR-CMV co-occurrence with hypergeometric tests, applying a repertoire-size bias correction to TCR pairs. To estimate false discovery rates, a later analysis permuted the HLA or CMV assignments 20 times. In a later analysis, co-occurring TCRs were grouped with DBSCAN, and TCRdist sequence similarity was added when clustering was performed within HLA-allele-positive subsets. Co-occurrence clustering excluded repertoires with fewer than 30,000 or more than 120,000 public chains, plus five with anomalous nucleotide sharing. As stored in TCRdb, this immuneACCESS dataset retains in-frame rearrangements with V and J assigned. A fraction of the clones does not appear; measured against another copy, unresolved V genes explain less than half of the discrepancy, and the remainder lacks a known reason. V, J and clone size reflect that table, while D and trimming were determined from the DNA. The sample yields tens of thousands of clones; about 65% were counted once. Together, the top ten hold about 23% of the sample.

This clonotype was obtained from a man between 50 and 59 years old in good health and CMV-seropositive. Sequenced: PBMCs. Recombination connected TRBV5-6 to TRBJ1-5; TRBD1 is possibly the D segment (5 matching bases). The CDR3 amino acid sequence is: CASSLGGAGNQPQHV. The sequence in DNA is TGTGCCAGCAGCTTGGGCGGGGCCGGCAATCAGCCCCAGCATGTT.